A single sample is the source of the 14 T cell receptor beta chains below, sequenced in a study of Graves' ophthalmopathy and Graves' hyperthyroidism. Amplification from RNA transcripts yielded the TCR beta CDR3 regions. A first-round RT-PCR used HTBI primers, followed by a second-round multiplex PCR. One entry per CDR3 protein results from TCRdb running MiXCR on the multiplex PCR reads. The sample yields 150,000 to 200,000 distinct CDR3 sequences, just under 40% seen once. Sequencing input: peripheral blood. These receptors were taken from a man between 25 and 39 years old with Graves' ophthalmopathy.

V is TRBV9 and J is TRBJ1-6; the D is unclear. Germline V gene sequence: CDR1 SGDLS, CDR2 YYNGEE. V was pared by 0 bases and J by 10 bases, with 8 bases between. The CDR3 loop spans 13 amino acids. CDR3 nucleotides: TGTGCCAGCAGCGTAGATGTGGAATCACCCCTCCACTTT. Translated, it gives CASSVDVESPLHF.

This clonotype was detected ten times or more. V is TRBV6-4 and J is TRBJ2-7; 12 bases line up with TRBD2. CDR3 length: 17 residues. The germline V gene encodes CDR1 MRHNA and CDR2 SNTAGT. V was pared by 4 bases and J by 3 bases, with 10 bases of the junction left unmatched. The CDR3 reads CASSGSRLAGGHYEQYF. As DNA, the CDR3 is TGTGCCAGCAGTGGGAGTAGGCTAGCGGGAGGGCACTACGAGCAGTACTTC.

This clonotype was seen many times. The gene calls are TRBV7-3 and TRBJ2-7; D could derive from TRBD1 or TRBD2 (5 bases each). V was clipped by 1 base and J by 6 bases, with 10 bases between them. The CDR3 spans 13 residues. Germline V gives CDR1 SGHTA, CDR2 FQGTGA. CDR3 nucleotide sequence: TGTGCCAGCAGCTTAAGGTCTGGGACCGAGCAGTACTTC. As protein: CASSLRSGTEQYF. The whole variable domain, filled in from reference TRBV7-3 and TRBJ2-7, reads GAGVSQTPSNKVTEKGKYVELRCDPISGHTALYWYRQSLGQGPEFLIYFQGTGAADDSGLPNDRFFAVRPEGSVSTLKIQRTERGDSAVYLCASSLRSGTEQYFGPGTRLTVT.

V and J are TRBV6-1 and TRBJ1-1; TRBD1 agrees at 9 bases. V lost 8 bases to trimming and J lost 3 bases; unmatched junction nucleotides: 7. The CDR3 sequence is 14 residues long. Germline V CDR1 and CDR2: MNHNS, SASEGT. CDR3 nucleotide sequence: TGTGCCAGCGCCGCCCGGGACAGGGACACTGAAGCTTTCTTT. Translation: CASAARDRDTEAFF.

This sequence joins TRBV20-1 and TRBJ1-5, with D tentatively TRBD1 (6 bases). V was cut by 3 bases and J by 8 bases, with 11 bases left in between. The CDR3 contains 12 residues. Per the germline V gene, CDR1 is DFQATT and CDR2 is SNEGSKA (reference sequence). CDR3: CSARASGEPQHF. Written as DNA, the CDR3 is TGCAGTGCTAGGGCGTCAGGGGAGCCCCAGCATTTT.

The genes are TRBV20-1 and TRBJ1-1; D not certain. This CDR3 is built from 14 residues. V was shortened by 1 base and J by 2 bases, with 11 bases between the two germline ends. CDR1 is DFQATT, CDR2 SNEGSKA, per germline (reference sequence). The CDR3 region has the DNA TGCAGTGCTAGAGTGCCCAGTTCTAACACTGAAGCTTTCTTT. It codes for CSARVPSSNTEAFF.

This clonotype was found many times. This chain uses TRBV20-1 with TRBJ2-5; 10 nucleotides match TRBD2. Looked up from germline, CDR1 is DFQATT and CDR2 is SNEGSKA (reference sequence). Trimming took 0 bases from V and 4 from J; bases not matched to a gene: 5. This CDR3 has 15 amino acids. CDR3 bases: TGCAGTGCTAGAGATCCAGCGGGAGGGGGAGAGACCCAGTACTTC. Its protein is CSARDPAGGGETQYF.

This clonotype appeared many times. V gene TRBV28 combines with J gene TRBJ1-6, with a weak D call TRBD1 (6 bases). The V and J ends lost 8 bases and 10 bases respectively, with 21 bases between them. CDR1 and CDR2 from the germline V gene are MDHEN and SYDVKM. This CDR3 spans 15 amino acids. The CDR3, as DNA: TGTGCCAGCGAAAAAACGTCCGGGGGCAGGTCACCCCTCCACTTT. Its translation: CASEKTSGGRSPLHF.

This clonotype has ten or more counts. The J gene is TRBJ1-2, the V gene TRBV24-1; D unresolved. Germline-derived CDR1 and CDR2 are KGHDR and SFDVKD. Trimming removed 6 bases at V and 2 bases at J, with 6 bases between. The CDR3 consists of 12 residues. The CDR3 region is CATSMQNYGYTF. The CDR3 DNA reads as TGTGCCACCAGTATGCAAAACTATGGCTACACCTTC.

The DNA for the CDR3 is TGTGCCAGCCGCCAATCCCCGGGACTAGGATGGGAGACCCAGTACTTC. This sequence encodes CASRQSPGLGWETQYF. This chain connects TRBV6-1 to TRBJ2-5; 8 bases match TRBD2. With V trimmed by 8 bases and J by 5 bases, 16 bases remained unmatched. Germline loops: CDR1 MNHNS, CDR2 SASEGT. CDR3 length equals 16 residues.

The CDR3 DNA is TGTGCCAGATCATTCCCGAGATATAGAAACGGGGAGACCCAGTACTTC. Protein: CARSFPRYRNGETQYF. This chain links TRBV27 with TRBJ2-5; unclear D gene. This CDR3 region has 16 residues. V was pared by 9 bases and J by 5 bases, with 25 bases between. The germline CDR1 and CDR2 sequences are MNHEY and SMNVEV (reference sequence).

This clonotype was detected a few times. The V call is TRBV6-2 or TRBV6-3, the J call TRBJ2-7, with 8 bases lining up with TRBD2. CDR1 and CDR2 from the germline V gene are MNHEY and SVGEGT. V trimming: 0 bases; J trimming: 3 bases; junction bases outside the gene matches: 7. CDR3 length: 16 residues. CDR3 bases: TGTGCCAGCAGTTACTCTCCTGGACTAGCTGACTACGAGCAGTACTTC. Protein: CASSYSPGLADYEQYF.

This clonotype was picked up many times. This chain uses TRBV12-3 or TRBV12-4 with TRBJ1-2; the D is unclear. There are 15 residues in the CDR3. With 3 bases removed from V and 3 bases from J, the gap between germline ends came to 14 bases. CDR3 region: CASSFGLTGDYGYTF. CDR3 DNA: TGTGCCAGCAGTTTTGGATTGACCGGGGACTATGGCTACACCTTC.

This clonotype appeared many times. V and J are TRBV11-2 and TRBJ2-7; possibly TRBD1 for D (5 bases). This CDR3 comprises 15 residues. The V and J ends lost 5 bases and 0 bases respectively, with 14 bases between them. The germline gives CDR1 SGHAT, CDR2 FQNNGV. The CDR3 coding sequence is TGTGCCAGCAGCCCGGATGACGACAGCTCCTACGAGCAGTACTTC. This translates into CASSPDDDSSYEQYF.